The rows below give T cell receptor beta chains drawn from one sample of a study of blood T cell repertoires in COVID-19. Some clones are missing from TCRdb's copy, which holds only in-frame ones; the method was immunoSEQ multiplex PCR. The table records just over 250,000 clones, roughly nine tenths of them present only once. The sample consisted of peripheral blood. The receptors here all came from a man aged 35 to 55 who had recovered from COVID-19. CDR3s include the opening cysteine and the closing phenylalanine or tryptophan. Fields, in order: D gene, J gene, clone size, V gene, CDR3 DNA, CDR3 protein. A D gene is named only where the DNA matches it firmly. The listing skips clone size in some rows; elsewhere it reads once, few, many or a size class.

d_gene: -; j_gene: TRBJ2-3; abundance: once; v_gene: TRBV4-1; CDR3nt: TGCGCCAGCAGCTCGCGGGGGCTCAACACAGATACGCAGTATTTT; CDR3aa: CASSSRGLNTDTQYF
d_gene: -; j_gene: TRBJ2-1; abundance: once; v_gene: TRBV1; CDR3nt: TGCACCAGCAGCTCGAACCGTTCGAGACAGCTATACAATGAGCAGTTCTTC; CDR3aa: CTSSSNRSRQLYNEQFF
d_gene: -; j_gene: TRBJ2-1; abundance: -; v_gene: TRBV7-3; CDR3nt: TGTGCCAGCAGCTTCCGGTTAGGGGGGGCCCTCAATGAGCAGTTCTTC; CDR3aa: CASSFRLGGALNEQFF
d_gene: TRBD1; j_gene: TRBJ2-7; abundance: few; v_gene: TRBV3-1/TRBV3-2; CDR3nt: TGTGCCAGCAGCCATGGCGACAGGGTGCTCTCCTACGAGCAGTACTTC; CDR3aa: CASSHGDRVLSYEQYF
d_gene: TRBD2; j_gene: TRBJ2-2; abundance: -; v_gene: TRBV10-2; CDR3nt: TGCGCCAGCAGTGGCCTAGCGGGGGGGCGGCGCGGGGAGCTGTTTTTT; CDR3aa: CASSGLAGGRRGELFF
d_gene: -; j_gene: TRBJ2-3; abundance: -; v_gene: TRBV29-1; CDR3nt: TGCAGCGTTGAAGAAGCCCCTCCGGCAGGGTCGGCAGATACGCAGTATTTT; CDR3aa: CSVEEAPPAGSADTQYF
d_gene: TRBD2; j_gene: TRBJ2-3; abundance: -; v_gene: TRBV6-6; CDR3nt: TGTGCCAGCAGTTATAGCGGGAGGGAAGTTACGCAGTATTTT; CDR3aa: CASSYSGREVTQYF
d_gene: TRBD1; j_gene: TRBJ1-1; abundance: -; v_gene: TRBV11-2; CDR3nt: TGTGCCAGCAGACAGACAGGGGGCTACGCTGAAGCTTTCTTT; CDR3aa: CASRQTGGYAEAFF
d_gene: -; j_gene: TRBJ1-1; abundance: -; v_gene: TRBV14; CDR3nt: TGTGCCACCTCTGGCCTGAACACTGAAGCTTTCTTT; CDR3aa: CATSGLNTEAFF
d_gene: TRBD2; j_gene: TRBJ2-7; abundance: -; v_gene: TRBV25-1; CDR3nt: TGTGCCAGCAAGAAAGGGGGAGCGGGAGGCTACGAGCAGTACTTC; CDR3aa: CASKKGGAGGYEQYF
d_gene: -; j_gene: TRBJ1-2; abundance: -; v_gene: TRBV7-3; CDR3nt: TGTGCCAGCAGCCCCGGCGGGGTGAGCTATGGCTACACCTTC; CDR3aa: CASSPGGVSYGYTF
d_gene: TRBD1; j_gene: TRBJ1-2; abundance: once; v_gene: TRBV7-2; CDR3nt: TGTGCCAGCAGCCCCTCCGGGACAGTCGACTATGGCTACACCTTC; CDR3aa: CASSPSGTVDYGYTF
d_gene: TRBD1; j_gene: TRBJ1-6; abundance: -; v_gene: TRBV11-2; CDR3nt: TGTGCCAGCAGCTTCCTCGACAGGGGGCTAAGCTCCTATAATTCACCCCTCCACTTT; CDR3aa: CASSFLDRGLSSYNSPLHF
d_gene: TRBD1; j_gene: TRBJ2-3; abundance: -; v_gene: TRBV13; CDR3nt: TGTGCCAGCAGCCCCCCTGAGGGGGACAGGGATACGCAGTATTTT; CDR3aa: CASSPPEGDRDTQYF
d_gene: TRBD2; j_gene: TRBJ2-7; abundance: -; v_gene: TRBV27; CDR3nt: TGTGCCAGCAGTTATAGCGGGATTAATTCCTACGAGCAGTACTTC; CDR3aa: CASSYSGINSYEQYF
d_gene: -; j_gene: TRBJ2-5; abundance: -; v_gene: TRBV18; CDR3nt: TGTGCCAGCTCACCGCGTAACAGCCAAGAGACCCAGTACTTC; CDR3aa: CASSPRNSQETQYF
d_gene: TRBD2; j_gene: TRBJ2-7; abundance: -; v_gene: TRBV27; CDR3nt: TGTGCCAGCAGTCTCGGGACTAGCGGGTACTACGAGCAGTACTTC; CDR3aa: CASSLGTSGYYEQYF
d_gene: TRBD2; j_gene: TRBJ2-5; abundance: -; v_gene: TRBV13; CDR3nt: TGTGCCAGCAGTAGGGGGACTAGCGGGGCTTTCCAAGAGACCCAGTACTTC; CDR3aa: CASSRGTSGAFQETQYF
d_gene: -; j_gene: TRBJ2-1; abundance: -; v_gene: TRBV5-3; CDR3nt: TGTGCCGAGTTTTTTCATGAGCAGTTCTTC; CDR3aa: CAEFFHEQFF
d_gene: -; j_gene: TRBJ2-2; abundance: -; v_gene: TRBV4-1; CDR3nt: TGCGCCAGCAGCCATACCGGGACACGGAACACCGGGGAGCTGTTTTTT; CDR3aa: CASSHTGTRNTGELFF
d_gene: -; j_gene: TRBJ2-3; abundance: -; v_gene: TRBV19; CDR3nt: TGTGCCAGTAGTATAACGAACGCGGGGACAGATACGCAGTATTTT; CDR3aa: CASSITNAGTDTQYF
d_gene: -; j_gene: TRBJ2-7; abundance: few; v_gene: TRBV6-6; CDR3nt: TGTGCCAGCGCTGCGGGGTACGAGCAGTACTTC; CDR3aa: CASAAGYEQYF
d_gene: TRBD1; j_gene: TRBJ2-2; abundance: -; v_gene: TRBV6-6; CDR3nt: TGTGCCAGCAGCGGACAGGGGAACGCGAACACCGGGGAGCTGTTTTTT; CDR3aa: CASSGQGNANTGELFF
d_gene: TRBD1; j_gene: TRBJ2-7; abundance: -; v_gene: TRBV7-2; CDR3nt: TGTGCCAGCAGCATCGCCGGGACAGGGTTCTACGAGCAGTACTTC; CDR3aa: CASSIAGTGFYEQYF
d_gene: TRBD2; j_gene: TRBJ2-2; abundance: -; v_gene: TRBV14; CDR3nt: TGTGCCAGCAGCCAGGGACCTAGCGGGAGAGCGAACACCGGGGAGCTGTTTTTT; CDR3aa: CASSQGPSGRANTGELFF
d_gene: -; j_gene: TRBJ1-2; abundance: -; v_gene: TRBV5-5; CDR3nt: TGTGCCAGCACCCTGGCCGGACAGTCCTATGGCTACACCTTC; CDR3aa: CASTLAGQSYGYTF
d_gene: TRBD2; j_gene: TRBJ2-7; abundance: once; v_gene: TRBV5-1; CDR3nt: TGCGCCAGCAGCTTTATCAAGACTAGCGGGGGTGTCCCCAACACAAACTCCTACGAGCAGTACTTC; CDR3aa: CASSFIKTSGGVPNTNSYEQYF
d_gene: -; j_gene: TRBJ1-5; abundance: -; v_gene: TRBV10-2; CDR3nt: TGCGCCAGCAGAGCCGGACAGAACGGTTTGAATCAGCCCCAGCATTTT; CDR3aa: CASRAGQNGLNQPQHF
d_gene: TRBD2; j_gene: TRBJ2-4; abundance: -; v_gene: TRBV19; CDR3nt: TGTGCCAGTAGTAGAGCGGGAGATCGAAGAAACATTCAGTACTTC; CDR3aa: CASSRAGDRRNIQYF
d_gene: -; j_gene: TRBJ2-2; abundance: -; v_gene: TRBV9; CDR3nt: TGTGCCAGCAGCGTTACGGACACCGGGGAGCTGTTTTTT; CDR3aa: CASSVTDTGELFF
d_gene: TRBD1; j_gene: TRBJ2-5; abundance: -; v_gene: TRBV5-1; CDR3nt: TGCGCCAGCAGTTCGACAGGGGCAGAGACCCAGTACTTC; CDR3aa: CASSSTGAETQYF
d_gene: -; j_gene: TRBJ1-2; abundance: -; v_gene: TRBV6-2/TRBV6-3; CDR3nt: TGTGCCAGCAGCCCCTACGGGAGCAGGCATGGCTACACCTTC; CDR3aa: CASSPYGSRHGYTF
d_gene: -; j_gene: TRBJ2-2; abundance: -; v_gene: TRBV18; CDR3nt: TGTGCCAGCTCACCAATCCATGACTTGAACACCGGGGAGCTGTTTTTT; CDR3aa: CASSPIHDLNTGELFF
d_gene: -; j_gene: TRBJ1-2; abundance: once; v_gene: TRBV3-1/TRBV3-2; CDR3nt: TGTGCCAGCAGCCAAGGACAGACTAACTATGGCTACACCTTC; CDR3aa: CASSQGQTNYGYTF
d_gene: TRBD2; j_gene: TRBJ2-7; abundance: -; v_gene: TRBV3-1/TRBV3-2; CDR3nt: TGTGCCAGCAGCCATCTTACGTCTAGCGGGAGCCAGTACTTC; CDR3aa: CASSHLTSSGSQYF
d_gene: -; j_gene: TRBJ1-5; abundance: -; v_gene: TRBV19; CDR3nt: TGTGCCAGTAGTAGACGCCCTCGGACAGCAACCGGCAATCAGCCCCAGCATTTT; CDR3aa: CASSRRPRTATGNQPQHF
d_gene: TRBD2; j_gene: TRBJ2-5; abundance: -; v_gene: TRBV5-1; CDR3nt: TGCGCCAGCAGCCCCGGACTAGCGGGAGGGTTCGGGGAGACCCAGTACTTC; CDR3aa: CASSPGLAGGFGETQYF
d_gene: -; j_gene: TRBJ2-7; abundance: -; v_gene: TRBV14; CDR3nt: TGTGCCAGCAGCCAAACTCTGCCATCCTACGAGCAGTACTTC; CDR3aa: CASSQTLPSYEQYF
d_gene: TRBD2; j_gene: TRBJ2-7; abundance: -; v_gene: TRBV20-1; CDR3nt: TGCAGTGCTAGTTCGCCAGCGGGGATGGCCTACGAGCAGTACTTC; CDR3aa: CSASSPAGMAYEQYF
d_gene: TRBD2; j_gene: TRBJ2-3; abundance: few; v_gene: TRBV27; CDR3nt: TGTGCCAGCAGTCCCCAGGGACTAGGGTCAGATACGCAGTATTTT; CDR3aa: CASSPQGLGSDTQYF
d_gene: -; j_gene: TRBJ2-5; abundance: -; v_gene: TRBV6-2/TRBV6-3; CDR3nt: TGTGCCAGCAGCCATCGACTAGTCCCCGAGACCCAGTACTTC; CDR3aa: CASSHRLVPETQYF
d_gene: -; j_gene: TRBJ1-6; abundance: -; v_gene: TRBV4-1; CDR3nt: TGCGCCAGCAGCCAGGGCCTCTCCTATAATTCACCCCTCCACTTT; CDR3aa: CASSQGLSYNSPLHF
d_gene: TRBD1; j_gene: TRBJ1-5; abundance: -; v_gene: TRBV19; CDR3nt: TGTGCCACCCGACTCGCTATAACCGGGACAGAAAGCAATCAGCCCCAGCATTTT; CDR3aa: CATRLAITGTESNQPQHF
d_gene: -; j_gene: TRBJ1-1; abundance: -; v_gene: TRBV7-2; CDR3nt: TGTGCCAGCAGCTTAGTGCCAGATGAAGCTTTCTTT; CDR3aa: CASSLVPDEAFF